Described below is a single TCR beta chain sequence and its context. The data were taken from a study of T cell responses to AZD1222 COVID-19 vaccine. Method: immunoSEQ multiplex PCR; TCRdb's copy keeps in-frame clones and lacks some. The sample shows over 130,000 clones, 80% to 95% of them seen only once. V lost 3 bases, J lost 0 bases, and 3 bases stayed unmatched. CDR1 MNHEY and CDR2 SMNVEV come from the germline V gene (reference sequence). There are 15 residues in the CDR3. This specimen consisted of peripheral blood, obtained 28 days after the second AZD1222 dose. The rearrangement uses TRBV27 and TRBJ2-7; 9 nucleotides agree with TRBD2. The source of this sequence is an adult who received the AZD1222 COVID-19 vaccine. The DNA for the CDR3 is TGTGCCAGCAGTTTTGGTAGCGGGAGCTCCTACGAGCAGTACTTC. It codes for CASSFGSGSSYEQYF.